This T cell receptor (beta chain) was sequenced for a study of neoadjuvant nivolumab and ipilimumab in lung cancer (dated by TCRdb to 2020 to 2022). For the wider study: Nivolumab was administered intravenously at 3 mg/kg on days 1, 15 and 29, and in the combination arm ipilimumab 1 mg/kg was added on day 1 only. The trial treated some 44 patients with operable NSCLC: roughly 23 were randomized to nivolumab monotherapy and about 20 to nivolumab plus ipilimumab. The study compared TCR repertoires in pretherapy (baseline) peripheral blood with TCR repertoires in tumors resected at surgery following neoadjuvant immune checkpoint blockade. Matched pretherapy and resected tumor pairs were analyzed for seven patients, of whom four received nivolumab and three received nivolumab plus ipilimumab. The major pathologic response (MPR) rate in the intention-to-treat population in each study arm was designated as the primary trial endpoint.

The time point label on this specimen signifies: at surgical resection after neoadjuvant nivolumab +/- ipilimumab. Samples came from the phase 2 randomized NEOSTAR trial, which tested neoadjuvant nivolumab or nivolumab plus ipilimumab followed by surgery in operable NSCLC. The full study reports these points: Greater TCR richness and clonality were observed in resected tumors than in tumor-adjacent uninvolved lung, and increases were observed in more dual-therapy-treated tumors. There was no significant correlation between TCR clonality and pathologic tumor regression, and just a single major-pathologic-response sample was available for the clonality-regression analysis. TCR richness in pretherapy blood showed a positive correlation with richness in tumors resected after neoadjuvant therapy (Spearman R of about 0.79). From pretherapy to surgery, tumor T-cell richness and clonality went up in three of three dual-therapy tumors, versus only two of four nivolumab-treated tumors. A small number of samples was subjected to TCR sequencing.

Cut back by 4 bases and 5 bases, the V and J ends lie 17 bases apart. Looking up the germline V gene yields CDR1 LGHNA and CDR2 YSLEER. The CDR3 has 15 amino acids, counting the end cysteine and phenylalanine. Of all the DNA, just the CDR3 is kept, 45 bases in frame from base 1. This clone was recorded a few times. Its target antigen remains unknown. Per-base quality was not reported, and no clone a single base away is much larger than it. Library preparation used the immunoSEQ multiplex PCR assay. The authors processed their data as follows. Repertoires were summarized in terms of richness and clonality, and significantly expanded and contracted clones between pre- and post-therapy samples were identified. TCRdb limited this immuneACCESS table to in-frame rearrangements with V and J called. A share of clones is missing; checked studies link under half to unresolved V genes, and the rest is unexplained. That table gives V, J and clone size, and the DNA gave D and trimming. In all, the sample holds fewer than 20,000 clones, and almost 80% of those were seen once. 7.5% to 9% of the sample is in the top ten clones.

Recombination connected TRBV4-3 to TRBJ1-2; TRBD1 could be the D gene, as 5 bases match. The source material was tumor tissue, sampled after neoadjuvant nivolumab, alone or with ipilimumab, at or shortly before surgery. This receptor was identified in an adult with non-small cell lung cancer. The DNA reads as follows: TGCGCCAGCAGCCTAACCGGGGACGGAAGATATGGCTACACCTTC. This encodes CASSLTGDGRYGYTF.